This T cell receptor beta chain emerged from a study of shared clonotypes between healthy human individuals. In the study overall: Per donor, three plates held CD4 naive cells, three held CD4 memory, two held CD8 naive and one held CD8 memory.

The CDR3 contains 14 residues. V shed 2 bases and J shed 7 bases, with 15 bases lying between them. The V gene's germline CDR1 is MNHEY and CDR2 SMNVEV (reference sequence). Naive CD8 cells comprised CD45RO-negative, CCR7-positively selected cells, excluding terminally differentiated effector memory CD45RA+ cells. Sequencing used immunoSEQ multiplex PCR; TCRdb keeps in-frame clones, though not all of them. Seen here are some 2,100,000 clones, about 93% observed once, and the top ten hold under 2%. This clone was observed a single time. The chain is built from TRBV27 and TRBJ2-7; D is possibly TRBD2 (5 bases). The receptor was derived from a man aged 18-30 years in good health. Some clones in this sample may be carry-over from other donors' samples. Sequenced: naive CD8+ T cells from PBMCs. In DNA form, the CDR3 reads TGTGCCAGCAGTTTACGGGGTGGAGTTTTTGAGCAGTACTTC. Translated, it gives CASSLRGGVFEQYF.